This TCR beta chain appears in the sequencing data of a study of cytomegalovirus exposure and HLA in healthy donors. Comments on this clone: Its specificity is not known.

Notes on the study in general: For TCR beta chains, V- and J-gene trimming was later linked to a missense DCLRE1C variant.

Amplification used 60 Vbeta primers and 13 Jbeta primers. Sequencing was performed with immunoSEQ multiplex PCR; in TCRdb, only in-frame clones are kept and a portion is missing. The table lists some 180,000 clones, approximately 76% of them singletons, with under 7% in the top ten. Healthy individuals who donated bone marrow served as the donors. After removal of 3 bases from V and 5 bases from J, the junction contained 4 bases not matched to a gene. The CDR3 spans 16 residues. Germline V gives CDR1 SGHNT, CDR2 YYREEE (reference sequence). The genes are TRBV5-4 and TRBJ2-1, with 14 nucleotides matching TRBD2. This TCR derives from a woman younger than 35 in good health and CMV-seropositive. Specimen: PBMCs. The CDR3 here is CASSSPGLAGDNEQFF. The CDR3 DNA follows: TGTGCCAGCAGCTCCCCGGGACTAGCGGGAGACAATGAGCAGTTCTTC.